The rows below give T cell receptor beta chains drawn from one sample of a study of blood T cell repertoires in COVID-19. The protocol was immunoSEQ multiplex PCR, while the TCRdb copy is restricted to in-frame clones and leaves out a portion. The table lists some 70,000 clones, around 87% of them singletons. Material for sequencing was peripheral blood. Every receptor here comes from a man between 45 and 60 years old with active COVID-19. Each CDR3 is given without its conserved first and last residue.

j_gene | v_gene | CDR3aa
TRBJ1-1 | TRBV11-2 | ASSLGGATEAF
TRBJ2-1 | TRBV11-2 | ASSLGWELGNNEQF
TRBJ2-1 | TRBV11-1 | ASSLGTSGVNEQF
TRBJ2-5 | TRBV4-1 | ASSQPTSGRPETQY
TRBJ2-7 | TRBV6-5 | AAGLGGPAYEQY
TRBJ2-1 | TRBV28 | ASSFSGGNPYNEQF
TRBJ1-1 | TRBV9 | ASSTRQGNTEAF
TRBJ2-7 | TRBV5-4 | ASSLRLAGSEQY
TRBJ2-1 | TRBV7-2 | ASSQGLAGPGNNEQF
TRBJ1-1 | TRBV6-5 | ASSRRTGGRPEAF
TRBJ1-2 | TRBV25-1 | ASKGLPSNYGYT
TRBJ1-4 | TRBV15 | ATTPPGPNEKLF
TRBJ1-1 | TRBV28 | ASSLGTLNTEAF
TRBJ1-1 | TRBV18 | ASSAGTVNTEAF
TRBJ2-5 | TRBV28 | ASSLRVSVRETQY
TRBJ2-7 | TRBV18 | ASSPQGGGNEQY
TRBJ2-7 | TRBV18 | ASSLGASGLSSYEQY
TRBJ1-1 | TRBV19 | ASSAPQGRNTEAF
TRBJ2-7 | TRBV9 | ASSLSGTSGYEQY
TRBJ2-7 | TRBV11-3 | ASSSGQGAGEQY